Following are 14 T cell receptor beta chains from one sample sequenced in a study of human T cells and chemical hapten exposure. Specified time point: pre-sensitization, week 0. The sample's treatment: therapeutic diphenylcyclopropenone sensitization with weekly scalp DPC. TCRdb processed the RACE reads anew with MiXCR; each CDR3 protein has one entry. The repertoire holds around 380,000 distinct CDR3 sequences, with about 5% as singletons. Sequencing used whole blood, obtained in connection with sensitization to the hapten diphenylcyclopropenone (DPC). These receptors all stem from a woman younger than 30 with alopecia areata. Some clones in this sample may be carry-over from other donors' samples.

This rearrangement joins TRBV2 to TRBJ2-2, with D unresolved. The germline CDR1 and CDR2 sequences are SNHLY and FYNNEI. This CDR3 region has 13 residues. Trimming pared 6 bases from V and 7 bases from J, leaving 12 bases between. In nucleotides, the CDR3 is TGTGCCAGCAGGTACCTCCAGGACGGGGAGCTGTTTTTT. Amino acids: CASRYLQDGELFF. The whole variable domain, remainder taken from reference TRBV2 and TRBJ2-2, is EPEVTQTPSHQVTQMGQEVILRCVPISNHLYFYWYRQILGQKVEFLVSFYNNEISEKSEIFDDQFSVERPDGSNFTLKIRSTKLEDSAMYFCASRYLQDGELFFGEGSRLTVL.

This clonotype was observed at least ten times. The V gene is TRBV7-2, the J gene TRBJ2-2; D unresolved. This CDR3 has 16 residues. V was trimmed by 2 bases and J by 3 bases, leaving 13 bases between them. CDR1 and CDR2 (germline): SGHTA, FQGNSA. As DNA, the CDR3 is TGTGCCAGCAGCTTACAGTACGGCGGTGACACCGGGGAGCTGTTTTTT. Translated: CASSLQYGGDTGELFF.

This clonotype was seen ten or more times. The chain is built from TRBV3-1 and TRBJ2-5; no clear D gene. V lost 4 bases to trimming and J lost 5 bases, with 11 bases between them. The germline gives CDR1 LGHDT, CDR2 YNNKEL (reference sequence). The CDR3 extends over 13 amino acids. The CDR3 DNA is TGTGCCAGCAGCCGCCTAGAGACCGAGACCCAGTACTTC. It codes for CASSRLETETQYF.

This clonotype was counted many times. This chain joins TRBV7-2 and TRBJ1-5; no firm D call. Germline V CDR1 and CDR2: SGHTA, FQGNSA. This CDR3 is built from 15 residues. The V end was cut by 5 bases, the J end by 3 bases, with 14 bases between. CDR3 sequence reads: CASSPNEVLNQPQHF. CDR3 DNA sequence: TGTGCCAGCAGCCCCAATGAGGTCCTCAATCAGCCCCAGCATTTT.

Notes on this clonotype: With a much larger clone just one base away, this may be a read error. The rearrangement uses TRBV6-2 or TRBV6-3 and TRBJ2-1, with D perhaps matching TRBD2 (5 bases). The CDR3 covers 15 residues. Germline assignment: CDR1 MNHEY and CDR2 SVGEGT. Trimming cost V 6 bases and J 3 bases, with 15 bases left between them. The chain's CDR3 is CASRSDGLIYNEQFF. The CDR3 DNA is TGTGCCAGCAGAAGTGATGGACTGATCTACAATGAGCAGTTCTTC.

This clonotype was found many times. The rearrangement uses TRBV12-3 or TRBV12-4 and TRBJ2-3; D may be TRBD1 (6 bases). This CDR3 contains 15 residues. The V end lost 6 bases, the J end lost 3 bases, and 16 bases lay between the germline ends. The CDR3 here is CASRTNRAITDTQYF. CDR3 nucleotides: TGTGCCAGCAGGACGAACAGGGCCATAACAGATACGCAGTATTTT.

Many counts were recorded for this clonotype. This chain uses TRBV12-3 or TRBV12-4 with TRBJ1-3; maybe TRBD1 (5 bases). This CDR3 spans 15 amino acids. Trimming cost V 3 bases and J 1 base, with 10 bases left between them. The CDR3 DNA follows: TGTGCCAGCAGTTTTCAGGGAACATCTGGAAACACCATATATTTT. As protein: CASSFQGTSGNTIYF.

The table lists this clonotype with a few counts. The chain recombines TRBV4-3 with TRBJ2-7, with a possible D match to TRBD2 (5 bases). The CDR3 spans 15 residues. Germline V gene lookup returns CDR1 LGHNA and CDR2 YSLEER. V was trimmed by 1 base and J by 0 bases, leaving 10 bases between them. The CDR3 reads CASSQAEGSSYEQYF. The CDR3 region has the DNA TGCGCCAGCAGCCAAGCCGAGGGCAGCTCCTACGAGCAGTACTTC.

V gene TRBV7-2 combines with J gene TRBJ1-4; 8 bases are shared with TRBD1. V shed 5 bases and J 0 bases; nucleotides not matched to a gene: 11. The CDR3 is 18 residues long. Germline-derived CDR1 and CDR2 are SGHTA and FQGNSA. The DNA of the CDR3 is TGTGCCAGCAGCACTCCTCCGGGACAGGTTGCAACTAATGAAAAACTGTTTTTT. It specifies CASSTPPGQVATNEKLFF.

The V gene is TRBV15, the J gene TRBJ2-1; D is ambiguous. From germline, CDR1 is LNHNV and CDR2 YYDKDF (reference sequence). The CDR3 is 14 amino acids. V lost 6 bases to trimming and J lost 7 bases, with 16 bases between them. The CDR3 here is CATSRRVGLNEQFF. Written as DNA, the CDR3 is TGTGCCACCAGTAGAAGAGTAGGGCTAAATGAGCAGTTCTTC.

The chain is built from TRBV5-1 and TRBJ1-6, with a possible D match to TRBD1 (5 bases). The V end was cut by 7 bases, the J end by 1 base, with 15 bases between. There are 16 residues in the CDR3. Looked up from germline, CDR1 is SGHRS and CDR2 is YFSETQ. The CDR3: CASGDGSGSYNSPLHF. CDR3 DNA: TGCGCCAGCGGGGACGGCTCAGGGTCCTATAATTCACCCCTCCACTTT.

The CDR3 reads CASSSRGHNTGELFF. The CDR3 DNA reads TGTGCCAGCAGCTCCCGGGGACATAACACCGGGGAGCTGTTTTTT. The chain carries TRBV7-6 and TRBJ2-2, with a tentative D call TRBD1 (6 bases). The CDR3 length is 15 residues. Germline CDR1 and CDR2: SGHVS and FNYEAQ. V was shortened by 4 bases and J by 2 bases, with 11 bases between the two germline ends.

This clonotype was counted a few times. This rearrangement joins TRBV19 to TRBJ2-7; the match to TRBD1 covers 11 bases. Per the germline V gene, CDR1 is LNHDA and CDR2 is SQIVND (reference sequence). The J segment lost 5 bases and the V segment lost 3 bases, leaving 3 bases of the junction unmatched. This CDR3 contains 14 residues. The DNA of the CDR3 is TGTGCCAGTAGTATCGGACAGGGGGCCCACGAGCAGTACTTC. Its translation: CASSIGQGAHEQYF.

This clonotype was picked up many times. CDR3 in amino acids: CASSLGLGQEITEAFF. The DNA of the CDR3 is TGTGCCAGCAGCTTGGGCCTGGGACAGGAGATCACTGAAGCTTTCTTT. The chain combines TRBV5-6 with TRBJ1-1, with 8 positions matching TRBD1. With 0 bases clipped from V and 4 bases from J, the junction kept 8 bases outside the gene matches. This CDR3 spans 16 amino acids. CDR1 is SGHDT and CDR2 is YYEEEE in the germline V gene.